One sample yielded the 14 T cell receptor beta chains listed below, sequenced in a study of type 1 regulatory T cells. Antigens of these TCRs are unknown. In TCRdb, the reads were re-called with MiXCR into one record per CDR3 protein. The table lists more than 60,000 distinct CDR3 sequences, 60% to 65% of them singletons. The sequenced sample consisted of cultured non-Tr1 T cells, either the whole culture or a sorted T cell fraction (not recorded which). All receptors come from a human donor in good health.

The chain employs TRBV2 and TRBJ1-6; 9 bases map to TRBD1. Germline assignment: CDR1 SNHLY and CDR2 FYNNEI. Trimming at V came to 7 bases and at J to 7 bases, leaving 2 bases not matched to a gene. CDR3 length: 13 amino acids. The CDR3 loop is CASMDRGNSPLHF. CDR3 in DNA: TGTGCCAGCATGGACAGGGGCAATTCACCCCTCCACTTT.

This clonotype was observed once. The V call is TRBV5-4, the J call TRBJ1-2; D not resolved. This CDR3 spans 15 amino acids. V lost 4 bases and J 3 bases, leaving 16 bases between the germline ends. The germline V gene encodes CDR1 SGHNT and CDR2 YYREEE (reference sequence). Written as DNA, the CDR3 is TGTGCCAGCAGCCCCTCTTTTGTGGTCGACTATGGCTACACCTTC. This translates into CASSPSFVVDYGYTF.

J is TRBJ2-3 and V is TRBV24-1; D is perhaps TRBD2 (5 bases). This CDR3 has 11 amino acids. Germline-derived CDR1 and CDR2 are KGHDR and SFDVKD. V dropped 9 bases and J dropped 5 bases, with 8 bases sitting between them. The CDR3 DNA sequence: TGTGCCACCCAAAGCGGAGATACGCAGTATTTT. Translated, it gives CATQSGDTQYF.

There are a few counts of this clonotype. This chain links TRBV11-2 with TRBJ2-3; 11 bases line up with TRBD2. With 1 base clipped from V and 4 bases from J, the junction kept 4 bases outside the gene matches. Per germline, CDR1 SGHAT and CDR2 FQNNGV. This CDR3 contains 16 residues. The CDR3 sequence is CASSLAGTSGSDTQYF. DNA for the CDR3: TGTGCCAGCAGCTTAGCAGGGACTAGCGGCTCAGATACGCAGTATTTT. The complete variable domain, with remaining parts taken from reference TRBV11-2 and TRBJ2-3, reads EAGVAQSPRYKIIEKRQSVAFWCNPISGHATLYWYQQILGQGPKLLIQFQNNGVVDDSQLPKDRFSAERLKGVDSTLKIQPAKLEDSAVYLCASSLAGTSGSDTQYFGPGTRLTVL.

The chain uses TRBV6-2 or TRBV6-3 and TRBJ2-3; 7 bases match TRBD2. Germline V gene data show CDR1 as MNHEY and CDR2 as SVGEGT. The junction had 6 bases not matched to a gene; V was cut back by 0 bases and J by 0 bases. The CDR3 runs 17 residues. Here the CDR3 DNA reads TGTGCCAGCAGTTACTCGGCGAGCGGGACTAGCACAGATACGCAGTATTTT. Its protein product is CASSYSASGTSTDTQYF.

The rearrangement links TRBV3-1 to TRBJ2-7; D is unresolved. Germline assignment: CDR1 LGHDT and CDR2 YNNKEL (reference sequence). CDR3 length: 13 amino acids. V shed 5 bases and J shed 2 bases, with 10 bases lying between them. CDR3 in DNA: TGTGCCAGCAGCAATACTGGCCCCTACGAGCAGTACTTC. Protein: CASSNTGPYEQYF.

The V gene is TRBV11-2, the J gene TRBJ1-5, with a possible D match to TRBD1 (5 bases). CDR3 length: 13 residues. V was shortened by 3 bases and J by 9 bases, with 12 bases between the two germline ends. Germline loops: CDR1 SGHAT, CDR2 FQNNGV. CDR3 bases: TGTGCCAGCAGCTTTACGGGGCCCGGGCCCCAGCATTTT. This translates into CASSFTGPGPQHF.

V is TRBV20-1 and J is TRBJ1-5; 7 nucleotides agree with TRBD1. This CDR3 region has 15 residues. Per germline, CDR1 DFQATT and CDR2 SNEGSKA (reference sequence). V shed 5 bases and J 4 bases; nucleotides not matched to a gene: 11. CDR3 amino acids: CSAADRVGSNQPQHF. The CDR3 DNA reads TGCAGTGCTGCTGACAGGGTGGGAAGTAATCAGCCCCAGCATTTT.

This clonotype was seen many times. The genes are TRBV20-1 and TRBJ2-7; TRBD1 is a possible D gene (6 bases). From germline, CDR1 is DFQATT and CDR2 SNEGSKA (reference sequence). V shed 0 bases and J shed 2 bases, with 11 bases lying between them. This CDR3 is built from 14 residues. The CDR3 DNA reads as TGCAGTGCTAGAGATCCAGGGGCCACCTACGAGCAGTACTTC. Translation gives CSARDPGATYEQYF.

The chain couples TRBV28 to TRBJ2-4; D perhaps matches TRBD1 (6 bases). The end of the DNA is better explained by TRBJ2-7, so the J call may be wrong. Germline CDR1 is MDHEN and CDR2 is SYDVKM. This CDR3 has 14 residues. CDR3 protein: CASSSGDKNYEQYF. The CDR3 coding sequence is TGTGCCAGCAGTTCAGGGGATAAAAACTACGAGCAGTACTTC.

The chain couples TRBV7-3 to TRBJ1-1; D ambiguous. The CDR3 length is 14 residues. The germline V gene encodes CDR1 SGHTA and CDR2 FQGTGA. Deletions cut 1 base from V and 1 base from J, with 7 bases between. CDR3 DNA sequence: TGTGCCAGCAGCTTAATATACAGGAACACTGAAGCTTTCTTT. Translated: CASSLIYRNTEAFF.

This clonotype was counted a few times. The chain links TRBV5-1 to TRBJ1-4, with 7 bases that match TRBD1. The CDR3 extends over 16 amino acids. Germline V gene lookup returns CDR1 SGHRS and CDR2 YFSETQ. The junction had 8 bases not matched to a gene; V was cut back by 1 base and J by 5 bases. The CDR3 bases are TGCGCCAGCAGCTTGCAACCGGGACAGCTAAATGAAAAACTGTTTTTT. Translation: CASSLQPGQLNEKLFF. The full variable domain, its missing parts supplied by reference TRBV5-1 and TRBJ1-4, is KAGVTQTPRYLIKTRGQQVTLSCSPISGHRSVSWYQQTPGQGLQFLFEYFSETQRNKGNFPGRFSGRQFSNSRSEMNVSTLELGDSALYLCASSLQPGQLNEKLFFGSGTQLSVL.

This clonotype has just one count. This sequence joins TRBV11-1 and TRBJ1-1; no clear D gene. Per the germline V gene, CDR1 is SGHAT and CDR2 is FQDESV (reference sequence). Trimming cost V 5 bases and J 0 bases, with 16 bases left between them. The CDR3 extends over 16 amino acids. The CDR3 spells CASSRDSRFLNTEAFF. For the CDR3, the DNA is TGTGCCAGCAGCCGGGATAGCAGGTTCCTGAACACTGAAGCTTTCTTT.

The chain joins TRBV5-1 to TRBJ2-5, with D possibly matching TRBD1 (5 bases). This CDR3 region has 13 residues. In germline, CDR1 is SGHRS, CDR2 YFSETQ. V lost 4 bases, J lost 5 bases, and 12 bases lay in between. The CDR3 DNA is TGCGCCAGCAGCCAGCAGGGTGGGGAGACCCAGTACTTC. Its translation is CASSQQGGETQYF.